This is a list of T cell receptor beta chains from one sample in a study of shared clonotypes between healthy human individuals. The protocol was immunoSEQ multiplex PCR, while the TCRdb copy is restricted to in-frame clones and leaves out a portion. The repertoire holds roughly 2,300,000 clones, roughly 92% seen once, with approximately 0.41% in the top ten. Sequencing was performed on naive CD4+ T cells from PBMCs. The receptors were gathered from a man aged 18-30 years in good health. Some clones in this sample may be carry-over from other donors' samples. Both conserved end residues are part of each CDR3. D genes are given only for firm matches. A row's size may be missing; if present it is once, few, many or a size class.

TRBD2	TRBV6-5	NA	TRBJ2-7	CASSPRTSSHEQYF	TGTGCCAGCAGCCCCCGGACTAGTAGCCACGAGCAGTACTTC
NA	TRBV5-1	NA	TRBJ2-5	CASSRASGETQYF	TGCGCCAGCAGCAGGGCGTCGGGAGAGACCCAGTACTTC
TRBD2	TRBV25-1	NA	TRBJ2-3	CASSNRLAGGSDTQYF	TGTGCCAGCAGTAACAGACTAGCGGGAGGGTCAGATACGCAGTATTTT
TRBD2	TRBV9	NA	TRBJ2-2	CASSVEGGPGELFF	TGTGCCAGCAGCGTAGAGGGAGGGCCCGGGGAGCTGTTTTTT
TRBD2	TRBV30	once	TRBJ2-1	CAWAPGSGGWNEQFF	TGTGCCTGGGCCCCCGGGAGCGGGGGGTGGAATGAGCAGTTCTTC
NA	TRBV11-2	NA	TRBJ2-6	CASSLSQGGAGANVLTF	TGTGCCAGCAGCTTAAGTCAGGGTGGAGCTGGGGCCAACGTCCTGACTTTC
TRBD2	TRBV5-6	once	TRBJ2-7	CASSFYQREFSYEQYF	TGTGCCAGCAGCTTCTACCAGCGGGAGTTTTCCTACGAGCAGTACTTC
NA	TRBV5-1	NA	TRBJ2-7	CASSLAGAPDEQYF	TGCGCCAGCAGCTTGGCCGGGGCCCCTGACGAGCAGTACTTC
TRBD2	TRBV11-2	once	TRBJ2-7	CASSLEGPGLLSYEQYF	TGTGCCAGCAGCTTAGAGGGTCCGGGACTACTCTCCTACGAGCAGTACTTC
NA	TRBV4-3	NA	TRBJ1-1	CASSQLRGVWTEAFF	TGCGCCAGCAGCCAGCTAAGGGGGGTCTGGACTGAAGCTTTCTTT
TRBD1	TRBV5-1	once	TRBJ2-2	CASSLGGQGTTGELFF	TGCGCCAGCAGCCTCGGGGGACAGGGGACGACCGGGGAGCTGTTTTTT
TRBD2	TRBV5-6	NA	TRBJ2-5	CASSLVTSGSRETQYF	TGTGCCAGCAGCTTGGTGACTAGCGGGAGTCGGGAGACCCAGTACTTC
TRBD2	TRBV4-2	NA	TRBJ2-1	CASSQGGLASKQFF	TGTGCCAGCAGCCAAGGGGGACTAGCGTCTAAGCAGTTCTTC
NA	TRBV28	NA	TRBJ2-1	CASSFRTTYNEQFF	TGTGCCAGCAGTTTCAGGACAACCTACAATGAGCAGTTCTTC
TRBD1	TRBV30	NA	TRBJ2-7	CAWTPGTGLSYEQYF	TGTGCCTGGACCCCCGGGACAGGGCTGTCCTACGAGCAGTACTTC
NA	TRBV7-3	NA	TRBJ2-4	CASSLGPFRGAKNIQYF	TGTGCCAGCAGCCTCGGGCCGTTTCGGGGGGCCAAAAACATTCAGTACTTC